Presented here are 6 T cell receptor beta chains from one specimen sequenced in a study of blood T cells in healthy people across ages. The second PCR ran about 6 to 12 cycles with a sample-barcoded 5' primer and J-beta primers. TCRdb re-analysed the 5' RACE reads in MiXCR, keeping a single row per CDR3 protein. The table has roughly 1.6 million distinct CDR3 sequences, roughly a third seen once. Sample: blood. The receptors come from a woman between 25 and 40 years old in good health.

Only a few counts were recorded for this clonotype. V usage is TRBV3-1 and J usage is TRBJ2-5; D is uncertain. The CDR3 length is 13 residues. Looked up from germline, CDR1 is LGHDT and CDR2 is YNNKEL (reference sequence). V shed 0 bases and J shed 9 bases, with 11 bases lying between them. The CDR3 region has the DNA TGTGCCAGCAGCCAAGATACCCCAATGGCCCAGTACTTC. Residues: CASSQDTPMAQYF.

The chain employs TRBV7-8 and TRBJ2-5, with 10 bases identical to TRBD1. Germline loops: CDR1 SGHVS, CDR2 FQNEAQ. The length of the CDR3 is 17 residues. V gave up 1 base and J gave up 4 bases; unmatched junction bases: 9. DNA for the CDR3: TGTGCCAGCAGCTTAGAAGGGCGGACAGGGGGGGGAGAGACCCAGTACTTC. Protein: CASSLEGRTGGGETQYF.

The chain uses TRBV20-1 and TRBJ2-4; 9 bases are shared with TRBD1. Germline assignment: CDR1 DFQATT and CDR2 SNEGSKA (reference sequence). V shed 1 base and J 8 bases; nucleotides not matched to a gene: 3. The CDR3 contains 13 residues. The CDR3: CSARGQGVDIQYF. The CDR3 DNA is TGCAGTGCTAGAGGACAGGGGGTTGACATTCAGTACTTC.

The chain employs TRBV6-1 and TRBJ2-7; the match to TRBD1 covers 8 bases. The CDR3 contains 13 residues. The junction had 3 bases not matched to a gene; V was cut back by 6 bases and J by 2 bases. The V gene's germline CDR1 is MNHNS and CDR2 SASEGT. The CDR3 region has the DNA TGTGCCAGCAGCGCGGACAGGGCCTACGAGCAGTACTTC. Protein sequence: CASSADRAYEQYF.

The rearrangement links TRBV6-6 to TRBJ2-3; D is perhaps TRBD1 (6 bases). V shed 4 bases and J shed 6 bases, with 17 bases lying between them. Per germline, CDR1 MNHNY and CDR2 SVGAGI (reference sequence). There are 15 residues in the CDR3. The CDR3 DNA sequence: TGTGCCAGCAGTTCCACACCCAGGGGCGTGGATACGCAGTATTTT. This encodes CASSSTPRGVDTQYF.

The rearrangement uses TRBV13 and TRBJ2-1; tentative D call: TRBD2 (6 bases). Germline CDR1 PRHDT, CDR2 FYEKMQ (reference sequence). This CDR3 has 15 amino acids. V lost 7 bases, J lost 5 bases, and 18 bases lay in between. The CDR3 sequence is CASTPFLATHNEQFF. The CDR3 DNA follows: TGTGCCAGCACGCCGTTCCTAGCGACTCACAATGAGCAGTTCTTC.